These 15 T cell receptor beta chains were all obtained from the same sample, sequenced in a study of early stage breast cancer tumors. This table comes from immunoSEQ multiplex PCR, and its TCRdb copy is limited to in-frame clones, with some not included. The repertoire has thousands of clones, about 63% of them found once; the top ten carry more than 15%. The sequenced material came from breast tumor tissue. All receptors come from a person between 50 and 60 years old with breast cancer.

The chain links TRBV15 to TRBJ2-5; D call uncertain. The germline V gene encodes CDR1 LNHNV and CDR2 YYDKDF (reference sequence). Trimming cost V 0 bases and J 9 bases, with 8 bases left between them. The CDR3 consists of 12 residues. The CDR3 protein is CATSRDRGSQYF. The CDR3 DNA is TGTGCCACCAGCAGAGATCGTGGGTCCCAGTACTTC.

The V and J genes are TRBV5-3 and TRBJ2-1; no clear D. TRBV5-3 is an ORF, with its function uncertain. This CDR3 is built from 15 residues. Trimming took 8 bases from V and 1 from J, leaving 16 bases between them. The CDR3, as DNA: TGTGCCAGCTCCGACCTAGAGGAGTCCTACAATGAGCAGTTCTTC. Encoded protein: CASSDLEESYNEQFF.

This clone was seen more than once but under ten times. The CDR3 DNA follows: TGTGCCAGCAGTGGACAGGACCTCCCGTCCTACGAGCAGTACGTC. Amino acids: CASSGQDLPSYEQYV. The V and J genes are TRBV2 and TRBJ2-7; perhaps TRBD1 as D (6 bases). V was cut by 4 bases and J by 1 base, with 14 bases left in between. CDR1 and CDR2 from the germline V gene are SNHLY and FYNNEI. This CDR3 is 15 amino acids long.

J is TRBJ1-1 and V is TRBV5-8, with 7 nucleotides matching TRBD1. CDR3 length: 14 residues. Trimming at V came to 0 bases and at J to 7 bases, leaving 6 bases not matched to a gene. CDR1 and CDR2 (germline): SGHTS, YDEGEE. CDR3 amino acids: CASSLATGMGEAFF. In DNA form, the CDR3 reads TGTGCCAGCAGCTTGGCGACAGGGATGGGTGAAGCTTTCTTT.

The V call is TRBV11-3, the J call TRBJ2-1; TRBD2 matches 11 bases. V lost 5 bases, J lost 10 bases, and 13 bases stayed unmatched. Looked up from germline, CDR1 is SGHNT and CDR2 is YENEEA. The CDR3 extends over 16 amino acids. The CDR3 nucleotides are TGTGCCAGCAGCCCAACGGGTCTAGCGGGGGGCCGGGAGCAGTTCTTC. It translates to CASSPTGLAGGREQFF.

The rearrangement joins TRBV5-5 to TRBJ2-7; 13 nucleotides agree with TRBD2. Per the germline V gene, CDR1 is SGHKS and CDR2 is YYEKEE (reference sequence). This CDR3 is 15 amino acids long. V dropped 4 bases and J dropped 7; count of bases not matched to a gene: 8. CDR3 amino acids: CASSQWTSGGREQYV. The DNA for the CDR3 is TGTGCCAGCAGCCAATGGACTAGCGGGGGTCGGGAGCAGTACGTC.

This clone was seen just once. This chain links TRBV2 with TRBJ2-3; 10 bases agree with TRBD2. Looked up from germline, CDR1 is SNHLY and CDR2 is FYNNEI. The V gene end was trimmed by 9 bases and the J gene end by 4 bases; junction bases not matched to a gene: 10. This CDR3 contains 15 residues. The CDR3 coding sequence is TGTGCCAGTGGTAGGCTAGCGGGAGAGGCAGATACGCAGTATTTT. Translated, it gives CASGRLAGEADTQYF.

The chain recombines TRBV2 with TRBJ1-5, with TRBD1 identical over 9 bases. Germline V CDR1 and CDR2: SNHLY, FYNNEI. The CDR3 consists of 14 residues. V lost 3 bases, J lost 6 bases, and 3 bases stayed unmatched. CDR3 nucleotides: TGTGCCAGCAGTGATACAGGGGGCGTTCAGCCCCAGCATTTT. Protein: CASSDTGGVQPQHF.

This chain links TRBV27 with TRBJ1-2; D is undetermined. CDR3 size: 14 residues. Deletions cut 3 bases from V and 2 bases from J, with 10 bases between. Germline values: CDR1 MNHEY, CDR2 SMNVEV (reference sequence). The CDR3 DNA is TGTGCCAGCAGTTTCACCGGGTCCAACTATGGCTACACCTTC. It encodes CASSFTGSNYGYTF.

This chain joins TRBV12-2 and TRBJ2-3; TRBD2 was called by the table and not checked on the DNA. TRBV12-2 is reported as a pseudogene. This CDR3 comprises 15 residues. CDR3 sequence (DNA): TGTGCAAGTCGCTTAGGGACTAGCGGCACAGATACGCAGTATTTT. Its translation is CASRLGTSGTDTQYF.

The J gene is TRBJ2-7, the V gene TRBV7-2; D call uncertain. V was clipped by 1 base and J by 1 base, with 14 bases between them. Looked up from germline, CDR1 is SGHTA and CDR2 is FQGNSA. The CDR3 covers 16 residues. The CDR3 is CASSLDGSLRSYEQYV. DNA of the CDR3: TGTGCCAGCAGCTTAGATGGGTCCCTTCGGTCCTACGAGCAGTACGTC.

Sample share makes this clone large. V usage is TRBV2 and J usage is TRBJ2-1; TRBD2 matches at 14 bases. Trimming cost V 1 base and J 7 bases; bases outside gene matches: 3. Germline lookup yields CDR1 SNHLY and CDR2 FYNNEI. CDR3 length: 16 amino acids. Written as DNA, the CDR3 is TGTGCCAGCAGTGAAGAGGGGACTAGCGGGGGAAATGAGCAGTTCTTC. It encodes CASSEEGTSGGNEQFF.

The V call is TRBV23-1, the J call TRBJ2-7; 11 bases align to TRBD1. TRBV23-1 qualifies as an ORF whose function is uncertain. V was pared by 6 bases and J by 5 bases, with 3 bases of the junction left unmatched. The CDR3 covers 13 residues. This CDR3 is CASRLGQGDEQYV. In DNA form, the CDR3 reads TGCGCCAGCAGGCTGGGACAGGGGGACGAGCAGTACGTC.

This chain joins TRBV11-2 and TRBJ2-1; the match to TRBD1 covers 7 bases. Germline V CDR1 and CDR2: SGHAT, FQNNGV. The CDR3 length is 15 residues. V was clipped by 2 bases and J by 4 bases; unmatched bases: 5. The CDR3 DNA sequence: TGTGCCAGCAGCTTAAGGACAGGTGCGTACAATGAGCAGTTCTTC. It yields the protein CASSLRTGAYNEQFF.

The chain carries TRBV5-1 and TRBJ2-7; a weak D match, TRBD2 (6 bases). Germline V lookup: CDR1 SGHRS, CDR2 YFSETQ. V lost 0 bases, J lost 4 bases, and 14 bases lay in between. This CDR3 region has 15 residues. The CDR3 DNA follows: TGCGCCAGCAGCTTGGCTGGCGGGGTATTGTACGAGCAGTACTTC. Its protein is CASSLAGGVLYEQYF.